These 8 T cell receptor beta chains came from one sample sequenced in a study of OX40 agonist ivuxolimab in advanced cancers. The library was obtained by the immunoSEQ multiplex PCR assay. The table was pulled from immuneACCESS by TCRdb, which kept in-frame rearrangements only. Such tables lose some clones; where checked, under half of the loss comes from unresolved V genes, and the rest has no known cause. In this sample the table shows about 98,000 clones, approximately 93% of which occur a single time. Around 0.25% of the sample lies in the top ten. The source was CD4+ or CD8+ T cells sorted from blood, collected in a trial of the OX40 agonist ivuxolimab. The receptor source for this set is an adult with an advanced solid tumor such as melanoma, head and neck, liver or kidney cancer.

V is TRBV12-5 and J is TRBJ2-3; no firm D call. Germline lookup yields CDR1 LGHNT and CDR2 FRNRAP. There are 11 residues in the CDR3. The germline V and J ends were trimmed by 6 bases and 5 bases, with 6 bases remaining between them. The CDR3, as DNA: TGTGCTAGTGGGGTAATAGATACGCAGTATTTT. This encodes CASGVIDTQYF.

V gene TRBV6-5 combines with J gene TRBJ1-4; maybe TRBD1 (5 bases). The CDR3 is 14 residues long. The germline CDR1 and CDR2 sequences are MNHEY and SVGAGI. Trimming left V 6 bases short and J 4 bases short, with 12 bases between. The CDR3 DNA follows: TGTGCCAGCAGCCTCACAGGATTTAATGAAAAACTGTTTTTT. This encodes CASSLTGFNEKLFF.

The V gene is TRBV28, the J gene TRBJ1-2; D remains unclear. Trimming pared 3 bases from V and 0 bases from J, leaving 8 bases between. The CDR3 is 14 residues long. Germline CDR1 and CDR2: MDHEN and SYDVKM. DNA for the CDR3: TGTGCCAGCAGTTTCCATGGGTCTAACTATGGCTACACCTTC. This encodes CASSFHGSNYGYTF.

The chain uses TRBV7-2 and TRBJ2-2; D may correspond to TRBD1 or TRBD2 (5 bases each). This CDR3 comprises 14 residues. V was shortened by 8 bases and J by 0 bases, with 10 bases between the two germline ends. The germline V gene encodes CDR1 SGHTA and CDR2 FQGNSA. CDR3 region: CASGTDANTGELFF. The CDR3 nucleotides are TGTGCCAGCGGGACGGACGCGAACACCGGGGAGCTGTTTTTT.

The chain employs TRBV6-6 and TRBJ2-3, with 13 bases fitting TRBD2. V dropped 5 bases and J dropped 5; count of bases not matched to a gene: 4. The CDR3 spans 15 residues. The germline gives CDR1 MNHNY, CDR2 SVGAGI (reference sequence). The CDR3 is CASSLLAGGRDTQYF. CDR3 bases: TGTGCCAGCAGTCTACTAGCGGGGGGGAGAGATACGCAGTATTTT.

The chain recombines TRBV11-2 with TRBJ1-1, with D possibly being TRBD1 (5 bases). V gave up 2 bases and J gave up 0 bases, with 10 bases separating them. CDR1 and CDR2 from the germline V gene are SGHAT and FQNNGV. The CDR3 loop spans 15 amino acids. CDR3 region: CASSLQGHLNTEAFF. The DNA for the CDR3 is TGTGCCAGCAGCTTACAGGGTCATCTGAACACTGAAGCTTTCTTT.

This rearrangement joins TRBV19 to TRBJ1-2; 7 nucleotides match TRBD1. The germline gives CDR1 LNHDA, CDR2 SQIVND (reference sequence). The junction had 6 bases not matched to a gene; V was cut back by 7 bases and J by 7 bases. This CDR3 contains 12 residues. CDR3 loop: CASTKDRVGYTF. DNA of the CDR3: TGTGCCAGTACCAAAGACAGGGTTGGCTACACCTTC.

The chain couples TRBV19 to TRBJ1-5, with 7 bases fitting TRBD1. The CDR3 consists of 13 residues. Germline lookup yields CDR1 LNHDA and CDR2 SQIVND (reference sequence). The trim removed 7 bases at V and 4 bases at J, leaving 4 bases unmatched. CDR3 nucleotides: TGTGCCAGTAATCTGGACAGGAATCAGCCCCAGCATTTT. Amino acids: CASNLDRNQPQHF.